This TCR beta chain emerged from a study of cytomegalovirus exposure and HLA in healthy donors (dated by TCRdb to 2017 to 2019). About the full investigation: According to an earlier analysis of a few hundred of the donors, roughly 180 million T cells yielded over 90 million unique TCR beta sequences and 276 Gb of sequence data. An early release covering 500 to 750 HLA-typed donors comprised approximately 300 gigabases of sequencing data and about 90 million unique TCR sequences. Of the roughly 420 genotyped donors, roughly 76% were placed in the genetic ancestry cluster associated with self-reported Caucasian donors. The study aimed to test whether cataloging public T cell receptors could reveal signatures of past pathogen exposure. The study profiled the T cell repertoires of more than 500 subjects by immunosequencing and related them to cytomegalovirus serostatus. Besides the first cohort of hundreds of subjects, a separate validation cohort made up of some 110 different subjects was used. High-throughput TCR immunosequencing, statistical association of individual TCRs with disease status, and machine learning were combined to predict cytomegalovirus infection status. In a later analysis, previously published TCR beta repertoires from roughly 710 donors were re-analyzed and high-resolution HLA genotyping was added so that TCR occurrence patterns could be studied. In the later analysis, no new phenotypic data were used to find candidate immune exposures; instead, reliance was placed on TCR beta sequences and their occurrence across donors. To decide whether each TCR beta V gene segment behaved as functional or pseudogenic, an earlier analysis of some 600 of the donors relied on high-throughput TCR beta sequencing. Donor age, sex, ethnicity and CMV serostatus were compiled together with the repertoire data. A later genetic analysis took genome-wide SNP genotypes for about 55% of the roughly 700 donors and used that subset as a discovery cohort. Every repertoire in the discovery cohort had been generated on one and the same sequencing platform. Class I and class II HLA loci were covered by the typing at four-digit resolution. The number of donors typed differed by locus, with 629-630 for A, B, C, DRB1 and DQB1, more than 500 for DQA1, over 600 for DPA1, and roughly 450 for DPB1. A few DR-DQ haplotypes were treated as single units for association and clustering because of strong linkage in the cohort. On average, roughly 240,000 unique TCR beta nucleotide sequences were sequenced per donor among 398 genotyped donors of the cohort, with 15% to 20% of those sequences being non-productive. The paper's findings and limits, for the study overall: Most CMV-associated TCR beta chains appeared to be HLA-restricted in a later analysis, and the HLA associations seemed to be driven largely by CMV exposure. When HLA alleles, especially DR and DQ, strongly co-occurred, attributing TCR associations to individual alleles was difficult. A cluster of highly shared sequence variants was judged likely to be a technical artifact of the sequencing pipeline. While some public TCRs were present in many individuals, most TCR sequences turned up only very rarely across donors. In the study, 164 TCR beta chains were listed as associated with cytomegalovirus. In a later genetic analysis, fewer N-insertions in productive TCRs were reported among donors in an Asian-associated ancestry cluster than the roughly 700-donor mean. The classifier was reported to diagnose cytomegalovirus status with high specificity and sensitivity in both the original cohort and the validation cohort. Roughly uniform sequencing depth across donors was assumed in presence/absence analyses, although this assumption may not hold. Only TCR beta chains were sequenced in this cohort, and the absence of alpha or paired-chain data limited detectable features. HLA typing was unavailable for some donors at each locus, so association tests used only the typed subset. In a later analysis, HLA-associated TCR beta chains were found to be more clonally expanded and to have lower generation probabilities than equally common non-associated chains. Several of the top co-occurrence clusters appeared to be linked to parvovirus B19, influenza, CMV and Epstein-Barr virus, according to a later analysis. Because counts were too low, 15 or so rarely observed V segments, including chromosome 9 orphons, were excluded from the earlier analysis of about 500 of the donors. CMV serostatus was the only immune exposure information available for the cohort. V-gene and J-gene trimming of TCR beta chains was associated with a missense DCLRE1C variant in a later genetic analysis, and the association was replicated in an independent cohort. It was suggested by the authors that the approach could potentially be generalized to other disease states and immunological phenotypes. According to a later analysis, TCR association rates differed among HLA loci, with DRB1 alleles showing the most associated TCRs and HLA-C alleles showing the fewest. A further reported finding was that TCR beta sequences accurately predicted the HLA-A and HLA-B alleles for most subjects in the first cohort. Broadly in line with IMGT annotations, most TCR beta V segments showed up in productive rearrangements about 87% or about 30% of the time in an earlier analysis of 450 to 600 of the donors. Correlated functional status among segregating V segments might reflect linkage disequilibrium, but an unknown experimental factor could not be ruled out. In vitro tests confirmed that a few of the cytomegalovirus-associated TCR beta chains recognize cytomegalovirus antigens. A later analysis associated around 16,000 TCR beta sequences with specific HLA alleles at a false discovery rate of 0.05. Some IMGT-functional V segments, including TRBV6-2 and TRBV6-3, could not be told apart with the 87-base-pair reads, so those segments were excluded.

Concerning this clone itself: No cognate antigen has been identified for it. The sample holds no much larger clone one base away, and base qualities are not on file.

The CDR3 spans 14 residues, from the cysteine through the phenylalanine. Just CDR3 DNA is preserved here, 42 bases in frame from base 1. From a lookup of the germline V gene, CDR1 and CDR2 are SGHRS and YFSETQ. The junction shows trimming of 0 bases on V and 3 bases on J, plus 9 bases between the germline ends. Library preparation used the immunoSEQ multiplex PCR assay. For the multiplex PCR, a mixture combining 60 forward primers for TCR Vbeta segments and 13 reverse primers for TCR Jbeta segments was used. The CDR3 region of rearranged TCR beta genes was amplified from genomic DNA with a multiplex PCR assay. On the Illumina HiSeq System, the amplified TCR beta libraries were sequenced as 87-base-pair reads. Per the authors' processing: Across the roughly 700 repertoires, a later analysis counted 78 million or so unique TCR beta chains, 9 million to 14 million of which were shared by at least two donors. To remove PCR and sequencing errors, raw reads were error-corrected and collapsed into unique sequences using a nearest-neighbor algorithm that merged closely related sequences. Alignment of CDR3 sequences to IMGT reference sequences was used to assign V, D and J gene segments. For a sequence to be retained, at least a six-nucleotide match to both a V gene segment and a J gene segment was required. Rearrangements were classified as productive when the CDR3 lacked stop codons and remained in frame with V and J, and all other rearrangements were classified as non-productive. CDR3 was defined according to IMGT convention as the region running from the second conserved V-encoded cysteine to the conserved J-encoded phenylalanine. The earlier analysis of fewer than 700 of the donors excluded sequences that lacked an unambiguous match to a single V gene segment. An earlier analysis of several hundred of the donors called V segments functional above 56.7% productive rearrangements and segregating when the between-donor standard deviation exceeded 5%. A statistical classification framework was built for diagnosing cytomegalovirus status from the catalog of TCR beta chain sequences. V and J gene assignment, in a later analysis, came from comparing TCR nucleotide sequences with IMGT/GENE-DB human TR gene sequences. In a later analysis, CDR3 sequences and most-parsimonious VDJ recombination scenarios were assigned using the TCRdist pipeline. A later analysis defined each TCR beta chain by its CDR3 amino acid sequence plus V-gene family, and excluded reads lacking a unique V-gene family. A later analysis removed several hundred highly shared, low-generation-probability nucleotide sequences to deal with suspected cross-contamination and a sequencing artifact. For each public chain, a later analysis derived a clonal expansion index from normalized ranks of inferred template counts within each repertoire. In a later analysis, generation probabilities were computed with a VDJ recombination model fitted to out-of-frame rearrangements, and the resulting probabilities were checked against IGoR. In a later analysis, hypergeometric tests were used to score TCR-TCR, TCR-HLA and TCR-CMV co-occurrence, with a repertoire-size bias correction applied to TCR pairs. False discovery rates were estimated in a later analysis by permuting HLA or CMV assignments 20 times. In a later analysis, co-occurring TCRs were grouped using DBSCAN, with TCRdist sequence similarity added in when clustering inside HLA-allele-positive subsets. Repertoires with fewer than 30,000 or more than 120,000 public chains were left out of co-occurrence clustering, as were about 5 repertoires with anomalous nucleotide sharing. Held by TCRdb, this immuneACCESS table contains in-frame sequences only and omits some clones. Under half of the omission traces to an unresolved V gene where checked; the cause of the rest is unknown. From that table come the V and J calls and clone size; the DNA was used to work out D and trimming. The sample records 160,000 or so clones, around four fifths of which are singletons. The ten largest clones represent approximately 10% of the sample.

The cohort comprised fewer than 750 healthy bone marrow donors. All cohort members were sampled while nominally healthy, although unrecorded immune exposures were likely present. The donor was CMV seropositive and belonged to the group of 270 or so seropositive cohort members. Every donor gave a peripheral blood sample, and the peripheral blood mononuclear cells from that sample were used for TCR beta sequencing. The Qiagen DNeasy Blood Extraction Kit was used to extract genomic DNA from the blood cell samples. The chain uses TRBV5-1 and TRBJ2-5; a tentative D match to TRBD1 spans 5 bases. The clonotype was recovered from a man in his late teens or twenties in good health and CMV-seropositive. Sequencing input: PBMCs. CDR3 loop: CASSLGPGKETQYF. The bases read TGCGCCAGCAGCTTGGGACCAGGGAAAGAGACCCAGTACTTC. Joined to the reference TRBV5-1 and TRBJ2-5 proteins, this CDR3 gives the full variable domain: KAGVTQTPRYLIKTRGQQVTLSCSPISGHRSVSWYQQTPGQGLQFLFEYFSETQRNKGNFPGRFSGRQFSNSRSEMNVSTLELGDSALYLCASSLGPGKETQYFGPGTRLLVL.